A single sample gave rise to the 19 T cell receptor beta chains below, sequenced in a study of OX40 agonist ivuxolimab in advanced cancers. Repertoires were generated with immunoSEQ multiplex PCR, while TCRdb's copy carries only in-frame clones and drops some. The sample consists of around 67,000 clones, about 80% of them appearing once. The sequencing here drew on CD4+ or CD8+ T cells sorted from blood, taken in a trial of the OX40 agonist ivuxolimab. Every receptor here comes from an adult with an advanced solid tumor such as melanoma, head and neck, liver or kidney cancer.

This clone rates as medium-sized. Mismatch with germline at one junction end may stem from a read error. This chain links TRBV25-1 with TRBJ1-3, with D unclear. CDR3 length: 11 residues. Germline assignment: CDR1 MGHDK and CDR2 SYGVNS. The CDR3 loop is CASSELGRGPF. The DNA for the CDR3 is TGTGCCAGCAGTGAATTGGGTCGCGGGCCGTTT.

This sequence joins TRBV5-1 and TRBJ1-2, with 10 bases lining up with TRBD1. The CDR3 covers 13 residues. Trimming took 4 bases from V and 8 from J; bases not matched to a gene: 5. The V gene's germline CDR1 is SGHRS and CDR2 YFSETQ. This CDR3 is CASSTTGGVGYTF. The CDR3 DNA sequence: TGCGCCAGCAGCACGACAGGGGGCGTAGGCTACACCTTC.

This clone appeared a single time. The J gene is TRBJ2-3, the V gene TRBV15, with 7 bases fitting TRBD1. Germline CDR1 reads LNHNV; CDR2 reads YYDKDF (reference sequence). The CDR3 has 15 residues. V shed 4 bases and J 4 bases; nucleotides not matched to a gene: 8. The CDR3 nucleotides are TGTGCCACCAGCACTATGACAGGGTCGGCAGATACGCAGTATTTT. It encodes CATSTMTGSADTQYF.

The chain is built from TRBV25-1 and TRBJ1-1, with 8 positions matching TRBD1. This CDR3 spans 16 amino acids. Germline V CDR1 and CDR2: MGHDK, SYGVNS. With 1 base clipped from V and 0 bases from J, the junction kept 4 bases outside the gene matches. The CDR3 here is CASSELDRVVNTEAFF. The CDR3 coding sequence is TGTGCCAGCAGTGAATTGGACAGGGTGGTGAACACTGAAGCTTTCTTT.

The chain has TRBV2 and TRBJ2-1; 12 nucleotides align to TRBD2. V dropped 2 bases and J dropped 13; count of bases not matched to a gene: 9. Per the germline V gene, CDR1 is SNHLY and CDR2 is FYNNEI. The CDR3 has 15 amino acids. CDR3 coding DNA: TGTGCCAGCAGTGAAACTAGCGGGGGGACGATCTACCAGTTCTTC. Translating it yields CASSETSGGTIYQFF.

V is TRBV5-1 and J is TRBJ2-7, with TRBD2 as a possible D gene (5 bases). The germline CDR1 and CDR2 sequences are SGHRS and YFSETQ. CDR3 length: 11 amino acids. Between the trimmed V and J ends, which lost 4 bases and 6 bases, there was a span of 8 bases. This CDR3 is CASSGRGEQYF. The CDR3 region has the DNA TGCGCCAGCAGCGGACGGGGCGAGCAGTACTTC. Variable domain in full (rest from reference TRBV5-1 and TRBJ2-7): KAGVTQTPRYLIKTRGQQVTLSCSPISGHRSVSWYQQTPGQGLQFLFEYFSETQRNKGNFPGRFSGRQFSNSRSEMNVSTLELGDSALYLCASSGRGEQYFGPGTRLTVT.

J is TRBJ2-1 and V is TRBV11-2, with 11 bases identical to TRBD2. CDR1 is SGHAT, CDR2 FQNNGV, per germline. The CDR3 loop spans 17 amino acids. The V and J ends lost 3 bases and 3 bases, in that order; junction bases with no gene match: 7. DNA for the CDR3: TGTGCCAGCAGCTTTACCCTTAGCGGGGGGGGCTACAATGAGCAGTTCTTC. It encodes CASSFTLSGGGYNEQFF.

The chain couples TRBV7-9 to TRBJ2-7, with a possible D match to TRBD1 (6 bases). Trimming removed 2 bases at V and 4 bases at J, with 12 bases between. Germline values: CDR1 SEHNR, CDR2 FQNEAQ (reference sequence). This CDR3 is 14 amino acids long. The CDR3 DNA sequence: TGTGCCAGCAGCTTATCTGGGGGCAGGTACGAGCAGTACTTC. This gives the protein CASSLSGGRYEQYF.

The chain couples TRBV7-9 to TRBJ1-6; tentative D call: TRBD1 (6 bases). Germline V gives CDR1 SEHNR, CDR2 FQNEAQ (reference sequence). The CDR3 has 15 residues. V lost 5 bases, J lost 0 bases, and 8 bases lay in between. CDR3 residues: CASSGGGSYNSPLHF. As DNA, the CDR3 is TGTGCCAGCAGCGGAGGGGGCTCCTATAATTCACCCCTCCACTTT.

The V gene is TRBV5-4, the J gene TRBJ1-4, with D maybe TRBD1 (5 bases). This CDR3 has 14 residues. The germline V and J ends were trimmed by 4 bases and 5 bases, with 12 bases remaining between them. Germline values: CDR1 SGHNT, CDR2 YYREEE (reference sequence). CDR3 sequence: CASSPRDLNEKLFF. The CDR3 nucleotides are TGTGCCAGCAGCCCTAGGGACTTGAATGAAAAACTGTTTTTT.

The chain couples TRBV7-8 to TRBJ2-7; D may be TRBD1 or TRBD2 (5 bases each). The germline CDR1 and CDR2 sequences are SGHVS and FQNEAQ. The V end was cut by 2 bases, the J end by 2 bases, with 16 bases between. This CDR3 contains 16 residues. CDR3 bases: TGTGCCAGCAGCTTATCTGGGTGGGGGAGAACCTACGAGCAGTACTTC. Translating gives CASSLSGWGRTYEQYF. Filled out from reference TRBV7-8 and TRBJ2-7, the complete variable domain reads GAGVSQSPRYKVAKRGQDVALRCDPISGHVSLFWYQQALGQGPEFLTYFQNEAQLDKSGLPSDRFFAERPEGSVSTLKIQRTQQEDSAVYLCASSLSGWGRTYEQYFGPGTRLTVT.

The CDR3 DNA sequence: TGTGCTAGTGGTTTGTTCCACCCAGGGGATGGCTACACCTTC. Its translation: CASGLFHPGDGYTF. This sequence joins TRBV12-5 and TRBJ1-2, with a tentative D call TRBD1 (6 bases). The CDR3 covers 14 residues. CDR1 and CDR2 (germline): LGHNT, FRNRAP. The ends were cut back, 2 bases at V and 6 bases at J, with 13 bases in the middle. Full variable domain (remainder filled in from reference TRBV12-5 and TRBJ1-2): DARVTQTPRHKVTEMGQEVTMRCQPILGHNTVFWYRQTMMQGLELLAYFRNRAPLDDSGMPKDRFSAEMPDATLATLKIQPSEPRDSAVYFCASGLFHPGDGYTFGSGTRLTVV.

The chain joins TRBV5-5 to TRBJ1-5, with unresolved D. This CDR3 contains 16 residues. CDR1 and CDR2 from the germline V gene are SGHKS and YYEKEE (reference sequence). The V and J ends lost 0 bases and 0 bases respectively, with 10 bases between them. The CDR3 region is CASSLALGFSNQPQHF. CDR3 nucleotide sequence: TGTGCCAGCAGCTTGGCGCTAGGGTTTAGCAATCAGCCCCAGCATTTT.

The chain carries TRBV6-1 and TRBJ1-2, with D possibly being TRBD1 (5 bases). The germline V and J ends were trimmed by 1 base and 2 bases, with 8 bases remaining between them. CDR1 and CDR2 from the germline V gene are MNHNS and SASEGT. The CDR3 covers 14 residues. The CDR3 coding sequence is TGTGCCAGCAGTGAAGGAGGGGCCAACTATGGCTACACCTTC. Translation: CASSEGGANYGYTF.

The DNA of the CDR3 is TGCGCCAGCAGCCGGGGTGGGGCGGAAGAGACCCAGTACTTC. It is translated as CASSRGGAEETQYF. The J gene is TRBJ2-5, the V gene TRBV5-1; either TRBD1 or TRBD2 may supply D (5 bases each). The V gene's germline CDR1 is SGHRS and CDR2 YFSETQ. The CDR3 is 14 amino acids. Trimming stripped 4 bases from V and 3 bases from J, with 13 bases between.

This clone turned up a few times. At one end the junction does not follow the germline gene, possibly because of a read error. The rearrangement links TRBV7-7 to TRBJ2-2; maybe TRBD1 (6 bases). Per the germline V gene, CDR1 is SSHAT and CDR2 is FNYEAQ (reference sequence). The CDR3 covers 14 residues. The CDR3 protein is CASSRTQGAGELFF. CDR3 in DNA: TGTGCTAGCAGCCGTACACAGGGAGCCGGGGAGCTGTTTTTT.

V is TRBV7-2 and J is TRBJ2-3; 10 nucleotides align to TRBD2. V lost 0 bases and J lost 6; bases outside the gene matches: 9. CDR1 is SGHTA, CDR2 FQGNSA, per germline. This CDR3 region has 17 residues. In DNA form, the CDR3 reads TGTGCCAGCAGCTTAGCGATTAGCGGGGGGATCGGCGATACGCAGTATTTT. It yields the protein CASSLAISGGIGDTQYF.

V and J are TRBV4-2 and TRBJ1-2; no firm D call. There are 12 residues in the CDR3. Trimming stripped 1 base from V and 6 bases from J, with 6 bases between. Germline V gene sequence: CDR1 LGHNA, CDR2 YNFKEQ. The CDR3 here is CASSQVGDGYTF. The CDR3 DNA follows: TGTGCCAGCAGCCAAGTCGGGGATGGCTACACCTTC.

This clone was seen only once. V usage is TRBV27 and J usage is TRBJ1-4; 7 bases line up with TRBD1. The CDR3 loop spans 14 amino acids. Unmatched junction bases numbered 8, after V lost 6 bases and J lost 7 bases. Germline V lookup: CDR1 MNHEY, CDR2 SMNVEV (reference sequence). This chain's CDR3 is CASSRGGAGEKLFF. The CDR3 region has the DNA TGTGCCAGCAGCCGAGGGGGCGCGGGTGAAAAACTGTTTTTT. Looking up the rest from reference TRBV27 and TRBJ1-4 gives the full variable domain: EAQVTQNPRYLITVTGKKLTVTCSQNMNHEYMSWYRQDPGLGLRQIYYSMNVEVTDKGDVPEGYKVSRKEKRNFPLILESPSPNQTSLYFCASSRGGAGEKLFFGSGTQLSVL.